Listed below are T cell receptor beta chains from one sample, sequenced in a study of CXCR3-negative and CXCR3-positive naive CD8 T cells. Following a re-call of the 5' RACE reads, TCRdb has one entry per CDR3 protein and lacks DNA. The repertoire table contains some 38,000 distinct CDR3 sequences. The sample comprised memory CD8+ T cells from blood. These receptor sequences come from a human donor in good health. Some clones in this sample may be carry-over from other donors' samples. CDR3s include the opening cysteine and the closing phenylalanine or tryptophan. Clone sizes are given selectively: once, few, many, or a class where the clone is expanded.

clone_size j_call v_call cdr3_length cdr3_aa
- TRBJ2-5 TRBV10-2 12 CASNDGQETQYF
- TRBJ1-6 TRBV6-2/TRBV6-3 21 CASSLLNSLEAVSSYNSPLHF
- TRBJ2-5 TRBV7-2 15 CASSYEAGSWETQYF
- TRBJ2-3 TRBV28 12 CATRTTGPAQYF
- TRBJ2-2 TRBV11-1 15 CASSLTQGDTGELFF
- TRBJ2-2 TRBV5-1 15 CASSPAGDRTGELFF
- TRBJ2-1 TRBV5-6 14 CASSLRGSRNEQFF
medium-sized TRBJ2-5 TRBV7-9 12 CASSPLQETQYF
- TRBJ1-1 TRBV3-1 14 CASSQDKGQRGAFF
- TRBJ2-7 TRBV20-1 14 CSARDPGVSYEQYF
- TRBJ2-1 TRBV7-8 14 CASSLERGNREQFF
- TRBJ2-3 TRBV12-3/TRBV12-4 17 CASSRQGYGAGTDTQYF
- TRBJ2-4 TRBV5-1 15 CASSLGTEAKNIQYF
- TRBJ2-1 TRBV6-5 13 CASSNTLNNEQFF
medium-sized TRBJ2-4 TRBV14 16 CASSQATGLAKNIQYF
- TRBJ2-7 TRBV28 15 CASSWGAGAGYEQYF
- TRBJ2-3 TRBV11-3 13 CASSGRGADTQYF
- TRBJ2-7 TRBV3-1 13 CASSQKVSYEQYF
- TRBJ2-7 TRBV20-1 13 CSASWDRAFEQYF
- TRBJ2-2 TRBV6-4 15 CASSPTGGNTGELFF
- TRBJ1-1 TRBV20-1 13 CSARGGEMTEAFF
- TRBJ2-1 TRBV11-2 17 CASSYSEAGFSYNEQFF
- TRBJ2-1 TRBV20-1 13 CSAGRPDPREQFF
- TRBJ2-7 TRBV29-1 15 CSVADGDSFAYEQYF
- TRBJ1-1 TRBV20-1 11 CSVKKDTEAFF
- TRBJ2-1 TRBV6-2/TRBV6-3 14 CASSWRDSYNEQFF
- TRBJ2-7 TRBV12-3/TRBV12-4 13 CASSLTSGYEQYF
- TRBJ1-5 TRBV7-2 12 CASSFAGQPQHF
- TRBJ2-3 TRBV15 17 CATSSDSGGALGDTQYF
- TRBJ1-2 TRBV20-1 15 CSASPDSAFGYGYTF
- TRBJ2-1 TRBV28 13 CAGGLAGDNEQFF
medium-sized TRBJ1-1 TRBV7-3 13 CASSLGYGTEAFF
- TRBJ2-1 TRBV5-1 15 CASSLAGTSVNEQFF
- TRBJ1-1 TRBV20-1 13 CSASGGLNTEAFF
- TRBJ2-1 TRBV7-8 17 CASSWGGQGASYNEQFF
- TRBJ1-1 TRBV7-2 13 CASSYRANTEAFF
- TRBJ2-7 TRBV28 15 CASSLFGTGGYEQYF
- TRBJ2-7 TRBV24-1 15 CATSDPRQGTNEQYF
- TRBJ2-5 TRBV6-5 16 CASSYSGTADYGTQYF
- TRBJ1-1 TRBV5-6 12 CASSSGQAEAFF
- TRBJ1-6 TRBV27 16 CASSFGLGETASPLHF
- TRBJ2-3 TRBV23-1 21 CASSQSEAGGGELASTDTQYF
- TRBJ2-7 TRBV6-6 11 CASSYGPEQYF
- TRBJ2-1 TRBV28 17 CASSSGQGRGSYNEQFF
- TRBJ1-5 TRBV12-5 15 CASGTLSSMDQPQHF
- TRBJ2-1 TRBV7-8 12 CASSTQGHRKFF
- TRBJ2-7 TRBV4-1 15 CASSQVTDQRYEQYF
- TRBJ1-5 TRBV29-1 14 CSVATGALYQPQHF
- TRBJ2-7 TRBV28 15 CASSLFGTASYEQYF